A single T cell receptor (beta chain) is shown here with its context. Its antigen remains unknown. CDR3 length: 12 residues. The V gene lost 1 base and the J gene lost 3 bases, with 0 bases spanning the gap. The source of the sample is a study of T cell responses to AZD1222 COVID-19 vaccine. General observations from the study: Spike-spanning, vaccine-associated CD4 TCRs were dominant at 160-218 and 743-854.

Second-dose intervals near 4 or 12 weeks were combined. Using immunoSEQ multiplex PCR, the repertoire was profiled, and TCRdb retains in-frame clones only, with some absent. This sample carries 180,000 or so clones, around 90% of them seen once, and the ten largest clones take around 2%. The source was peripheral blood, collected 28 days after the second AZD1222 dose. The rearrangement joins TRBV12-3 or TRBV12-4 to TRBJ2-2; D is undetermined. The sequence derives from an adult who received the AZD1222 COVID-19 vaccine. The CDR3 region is CASSLDTGELFF. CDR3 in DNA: TGTGCCAGCAGTTTAGACACCGGGGAGCTGTTTTTT.